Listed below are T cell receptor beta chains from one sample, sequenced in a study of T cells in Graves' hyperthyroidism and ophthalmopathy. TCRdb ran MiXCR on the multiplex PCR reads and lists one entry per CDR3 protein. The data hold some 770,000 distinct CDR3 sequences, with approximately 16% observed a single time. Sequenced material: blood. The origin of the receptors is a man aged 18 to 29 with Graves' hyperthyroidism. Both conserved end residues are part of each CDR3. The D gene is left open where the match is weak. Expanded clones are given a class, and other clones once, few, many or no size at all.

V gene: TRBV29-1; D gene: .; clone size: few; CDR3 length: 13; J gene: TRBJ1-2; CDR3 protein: CSARHDANYGYTF; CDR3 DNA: TGCAGCGCGCGACATGATGCTAACTATGGCTACACCTTC
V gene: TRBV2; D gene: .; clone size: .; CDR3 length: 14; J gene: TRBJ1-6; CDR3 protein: CASSERQANSPLHF; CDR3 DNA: TGTGCCAGCAGTGAAAGACAGGCTAATTCACCCCTCCACTTT
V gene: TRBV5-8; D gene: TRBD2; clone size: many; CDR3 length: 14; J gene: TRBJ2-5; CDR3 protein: CASTRRGRAETQYF; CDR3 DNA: TGTGCCAGCACCCGCCGGGGGAGGGCTGAGACCCAGTACTTC
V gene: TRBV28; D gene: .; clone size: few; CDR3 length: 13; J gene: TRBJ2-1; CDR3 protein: CASSPGGLHEQFF; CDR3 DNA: TGTGCCAGCAGTCCAGGTGGATTGCATGAGCAGTTCTTC
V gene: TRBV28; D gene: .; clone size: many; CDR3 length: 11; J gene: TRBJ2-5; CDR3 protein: CASSSNGPLYF; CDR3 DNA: TGTGCCAGCAGTTCAAACGGCCCGTTGTACTTC
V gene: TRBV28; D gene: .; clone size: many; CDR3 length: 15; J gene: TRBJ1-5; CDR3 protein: CASRPLVGGMEPQHF; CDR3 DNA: TGTGCCAGCAGGCCGCTCGTGGGGGGTATGGAGCCCCAGCATTTT
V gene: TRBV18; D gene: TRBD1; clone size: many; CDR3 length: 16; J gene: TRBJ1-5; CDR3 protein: CASSLSLPDRDEPQHF; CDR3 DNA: TGTGCCAGCTCACTATCCCTCCCGGACAGGGATGAGCCCCAGCATTTT
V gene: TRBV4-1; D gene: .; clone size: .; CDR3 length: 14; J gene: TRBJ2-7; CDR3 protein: CASSLDFKGDEQYF; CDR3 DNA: TGTGCCAGCAGCTTAGACTTTAAAGGCGACGAGCAGTACTTC
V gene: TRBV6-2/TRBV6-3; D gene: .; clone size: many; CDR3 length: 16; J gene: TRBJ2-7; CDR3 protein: CASSHLVGTPGYEQYF; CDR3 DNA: TGTGCCAGCAGTCATCTAGTGGGGACTCCTGGCTACGAGCAGTACTTC
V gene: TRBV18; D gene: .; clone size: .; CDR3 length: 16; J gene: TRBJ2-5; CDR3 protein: CASSPLVPGPEKTQYF; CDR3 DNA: TGTGCCAGCTCACCACTGGTGCCGGGACCCGAGAAGACCCAGTACTTC
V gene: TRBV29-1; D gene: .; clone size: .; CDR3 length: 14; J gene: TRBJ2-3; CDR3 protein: CSVVGYSSTDTQYF; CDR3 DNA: TGCAGCGTCGTGGGCTACTCTAGCACAGATACGCAGTATTTT
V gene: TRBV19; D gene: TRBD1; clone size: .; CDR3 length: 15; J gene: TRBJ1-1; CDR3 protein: CASSRTGARGTEAFF; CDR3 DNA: TGTGCCAGTAGCAGGACAGGCGCAAGGGGTACTGAAGCTTTCTTT
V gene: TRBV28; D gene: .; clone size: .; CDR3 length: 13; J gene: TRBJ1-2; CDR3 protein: CASRSQGMRGYTF; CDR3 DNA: TGTGCCAGCAGGTCACAGGGTATGAGGGGCTACACCTTC